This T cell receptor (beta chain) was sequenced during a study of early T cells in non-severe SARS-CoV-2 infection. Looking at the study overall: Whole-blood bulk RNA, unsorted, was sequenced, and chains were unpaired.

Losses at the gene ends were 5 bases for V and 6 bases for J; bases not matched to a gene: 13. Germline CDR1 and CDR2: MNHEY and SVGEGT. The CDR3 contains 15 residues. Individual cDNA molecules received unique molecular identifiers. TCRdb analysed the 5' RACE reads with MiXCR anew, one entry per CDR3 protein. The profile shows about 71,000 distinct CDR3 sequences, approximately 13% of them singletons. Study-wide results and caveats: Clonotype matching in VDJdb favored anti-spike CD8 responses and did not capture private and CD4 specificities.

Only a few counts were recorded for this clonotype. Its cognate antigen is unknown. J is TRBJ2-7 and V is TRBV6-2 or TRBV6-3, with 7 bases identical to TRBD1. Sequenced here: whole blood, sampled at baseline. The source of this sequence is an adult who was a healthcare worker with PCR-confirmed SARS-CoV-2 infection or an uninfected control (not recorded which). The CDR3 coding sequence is TGTGCCAGCAGTGCCCACACAGGGGCAGGATCCGAGCAGTACTTC. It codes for CASSAHTGAGSEQYF.